Listed below are T cell receptor beta chains from one sample, sequenced in a study of T-cell memory formation after mild COVID-19. Each CDR3 protein gets one entry after TCRdb re-called the 5' RACE reads with MiXCR. This table has a few hundred thousand distinct CDR3 sequences, over 9% appearing once. Material for sequencing was PBMCs or a T cell subset sorted from them (not recorded which). All receptors derive from a man in his late teens or twenties who had mild COVID-19 (a few samples of this study predate the infection). Cell type and time point are not known. The CDR3 runs from the conserved cysteine through the conserved F or W. D genes are given only for firm matches. Only some rows state a clone size, as once, few, many or a class for expanded clones.

CDR3nt | CDR3aa | j_gene | d_gene | v_gene | abundance | len
TGTGCCAGCAGTAGCACAAGGGACGAGCAGTACTTC | CASSSTRDEQYF | TRBJ2-7 | . | TRBV12-3/TRBV12-4 | few | 12
TGCGCCAGCAGCCAAGGGGCCCCCCAGGTCGCTGAAGCTTTCTTT | CASSQGAPQVAEAFF | TRBJ1-1 | . | TRBV4-1 | . | 15
TGCAGCGTTGATGAGTGGTGGCTAGCGGGGGGTATCACAGATACGCAGTATTTT | CSVDEWWLAGGITDTQYF | TRBJ2-3 | TRBD2 | TRBV29-1 | few | 18
TGCAGTGCTAGAGATCCAGGGGGCCCCTACAATGAGCAGTTCTTC | CSARDPGGPYNEQFF | TRBJ2-1 | TRBD1 | TRBV20-1 | few | 15
TGTGCCAGCAGTCCCGAGACCTGGGGCCAAGAGACCCAGTACTTC | CASSPETWGQETQYF | TRBJ2-5 | . | TRBV12-3/TRBV12-4 | . | 15
TGTGCCAGCAGCCGCGGGGCTAGCGGGGCCTCAGATACGCAGTATTTT | CASSRGASGASDTQYF | TRBJ2-3 | TRBD2 | TRBV7-9 | . | 16
TGCGCCAGCAGCCAAGATATCGGGGGCTCCCCCTACGAGCAGTACTTC | CASSQDIGGSPYEQYF | TRBJ2-7 | . | TRBV4-3 | few | 16
TGCAGTGCTAGGGGGGTTAGCTCCTATAATTCACCCCTCCACTTT | CSARGVSSYNSPLHF | TRBJ1-6 | . | TRBV20-1 | . | 15
TGTGCCAGCAGCTTAGTATGGGACACTGAAGCTTTCTTT | CASSLVWDTEAFF | TRBJ1-1 | . | TRBV7-2 | many | 13
TGCGCCAGCAGCCTCGGGACACCCAGGGAGACCCAGTACTTC | CASSLGTPRETQYF | TRBJ2-5 | . | TRBV4-1 | . | 14
TGTGCCAGCAGGATCCGGGACGCCCCTCTGGATACGCAGTATTTT | CASRIRDAPLDTQYF | TRBJ2-3 | . | TRBV12-3/TRBV12-4 | . | 15
TGTGCCAGTAGTGGCCGGGACAGGGGTCAGCCCCAGCATTTT | CASSGRDRGQPQHF | TRBJ1-5 | TRBD1 | TRBV19 | . | 14
TGTGCCAGTAGTATAGGTCAAGAGACCCAGTACTTC | CASSIGQETQYF | TRBJ2-5 | . | TRBV19 | many | 12
TGCGCCAGCGTCCGGGACAGGGGTTTCGACGAGCAGTACTTC | CASVRDRGFDEQYF | TRBJ2-7 | TRBD1 | TRBV5-1 | many | 14
TGTGCCAGCAGCTCATGGCAGGGGGCGGGAGCTTTCTTT | CASSSWQGAGAFF | TRBJ1-1 | TRBD1 | TRBV5-4 | few | 13
TGTGCCAGCAGCGTCGGCGGGCTCACGAACACTGAAGCTTTCTTT | CASSVGGLTNTEAFF | TRBJ1-1 | . | TRBV9 | few | 15
TGTGCCAGCAGAGACCGCAGCCTGTCCACCCACGAGCAGTACTTC | CASRDRSLSTHEQYF | TRBJ2-7 | . | TRBV2 | . | 15
TGTGCCAGCAGTTACTCGATGATCCGACAGGGTAGGGAAGAGACCCAGTACTTC | CASSYSMIRQGREETQYF | TRBJ2-5 | TRBD1 | TRBV6-2/TRBV6-3 | many | 18
TGCGCCAGCAGCTGGACAGTGAACACCGGGGAGCTGTTTTTT | CASSWTVNTGELFF | TRBJ2-2 | . | TRBV5-1 | many | 14
TGCGCCAGCAGCCAATCTTTCGTAGCCGAGACCCAGTACTTC | CASSQSFVAETQYF | TRBJ2-5 | . | TRBV5-1 | few | 14
TGTGCCAGCAGCTTTAGACACGAGACCCAGTACTTC | CASSFRHETQYF | TRBJ2-5 | . | TRBV5-5 | few | 12
TGCAGTGCTAGCCGGACAGGGGACTATGGCTACACCTTC | CSASRTGDYGYTF | TRBJ1-2 | TRBD1 | TRBV20-1 | . | 13
TGTGCCAGCAGTTCCGTGACAGGGGTCTCCTACAATGAGCAGTTCTTC | CASSSVTGVSYNEQFF | TRBJ2-1 | TRBD1 | TRBV12-3/TRBV12-4 | . | 16
TGTGCCAGCAGCCAGAATGGACAGGGTTGGAATCAGCCCCAGCATTTT | CASSQNGQGWNQPQHF | TRBJ1-5 | TRBD1 | TRBV7-9 | few | 16
TGCAGTGCTAGAGATGCCACCAGGGGCTACACCTTC | CSARDATRGYTF | TRBJ1-2 | . | TRBV20-1 | many | 12
TGTGCCAGCAGTGAACAGGGGTCGCCCCTAGCGGGGGGCTCCGCTAGCACAGATACGCAGTATTTT | CASSEQGSPLAGGSASTDTQYF | TRBJ2-3 | TRBD2 | TRBV25-1 | . | 22
TGCGCCAGCAGCCCACAGGGGGCGCCGGACATTCAGTACTTC | CASSPQGAPDIQYF | TRBJ2-4 | TRBD1 | TRBV5-1 | many | 14
TGTGCCAGCAGCTTAGCGGGACAGGGGGTACTGAACACTGAAGCTTTCTTT | CASSLAGQGVLNTEAFF | TRBJ1-1 | TRBD1 | TRBV7-2 | . | 17
TGCGCCAGCAGCTTGGTACCGGAGAACACCGGGGAGCTGTTTTTT | CASSLVPENTGELFF | TRBJ2-2 | . | TRBV5-1 | many | 15
TGCAGCGTTCCGGGACAGGGGGCCTACAGCTCAGCTTTCTTT | CSVPGQGAYSSAFF | TRBJ1-1 | TRBD1 | TRBV29-1 | few | 14
TGTGCCAGCAGCGTAGTGGGGTCGAACACTGAAGCTTTCTTT | CASSVVGSNTEAFF | TRBJ1-1 | . | TRBV9 | . | 14
TGTGCCAGCAGTGAAGCCGGGCAGGGCAACCAGCCCCAGCATTTT | CASSEAGQGNQPQHF | TRBJ1-5 | . | TRBV6-1 | few | 15
TGCGCCAGCAGCTTGGCCGGGACAGGGAATTCACCCCTCCACTTT | CASSLAGTGNSPLHF | TRBJ1-6 | TRBD1 | TRBV5-1 | few | 15
TGTGCCAGCAGCACGGACTTTGAGCAGTTCTTC | CASSTDFEQFF | TRBJ2-1 | . | TRBV7-9 | . | 11
TGTGCCAGCAGCTTAGCGTTGGTTCCCTACAATGAGCAGTTCTTC | CASSLALVPYNEQFF | TRBJ2-1 | . | TRBV7-6 | medium-sized | 15
TGCGCCAGCATTCAGCCCCAGCATTTT | CASIQPQHF | TRBJ1-5 | . | TRBV23-1 | many | 9
TGCGCCAGCAGCACGGGGGGTTCTGGTGGAAACACCATATATTTT | CASSTGGSGGNTIYF | TRBJ1-3 | . | TRBV5-1 | . | 15
TGCGCCAGCAGTTCGACAGGGAGCTCCTACAATGAGCAGTTCTTC | CASSSTGSSYNEQFF | TRBJ2-1 | TRBD1 | TRBV5-1 | . | 15
TGTGCCAGCAGCTCCACGGCCGGTGGGGGAGAGACCCAGTACTTC | CASSSTAGGGETQYF | TRBJ2-5 | . | TRBV7-3 | . | 15
TGCGCCAGCAGCCCCTTGGATGGGGGAGAGACCCAGTACTTC | CASSPLDGGETQYF | TRBJ2-5 | . | TRBV4-1 | . | 14
TGTGCCAGCGCAGGTGGAGGGGCGGCCTACAATGAGCAGTTCTTC | CASAGGGAAYNEQFF | TRBJ2-1 | . | TRBV5-5 | few | 15
TGTGCCAGCAGCCCCACCGTCGGAGTCCAAGATACGCAGTATTTT | CASSPTVGVQDTQYF | TRBJ2-3 | . | TRBV9 | few | 15
TGCGCCAGCAGCCCGATAACCGGACTAGGGGTGAATGAGCAGTTCTTC | CASSPITGLGVNEQFF | TRBJ2-1 | TRBD2 | TRBV5-1 | many | 16
TGTGCCACCAGTGATTACAGTACCGGGGAGCTGTTTTTT | CATSDYSTGELFF | TRBJ2-2 | . | TRBV24-1 | . | 13
TGCAGTGCTAGAGACCCTCGGACTCCAACTGAAGCTTTCTTT | CSARDPRTPTEAFF | TRBJ1-1 | . | TRBV20-1 | few | 14
TGCGCCAGCAGCTTTTCCGGGGACAATCAGCCCCAGCATTTT | CASSFSGDNQPQHF | TRBJ1-5 | . | TRBV5-1 | . | 14
TGCAGCGTTGACCCCTCTAGCACAGATACGCAGTATTTT | CSVDPSSTDTQYF | TRBJ2-3 | . | TRBV29-1 | . | 13
TGCAGTGCTAGAGCCCCCGATTCTTACGGCTACACCTTC | CSARAPDSYGYTF | TRBJ1-2 | . | TRBV20-1 | few | 13
TGTGCCAGCAGCCAATCGGAGGGGGTCTATGGCTACACCTTC | CASSQSEGVYGYTF | TRBJ1-2 | . | TRBV3-1 | . | 14
TGCAGTGCTGAAAGGGGGCGAGTAACCTTC | CSAERGRVTF | TRBJ1-2 | TRBD1 | TRBV20-1 | few | 10